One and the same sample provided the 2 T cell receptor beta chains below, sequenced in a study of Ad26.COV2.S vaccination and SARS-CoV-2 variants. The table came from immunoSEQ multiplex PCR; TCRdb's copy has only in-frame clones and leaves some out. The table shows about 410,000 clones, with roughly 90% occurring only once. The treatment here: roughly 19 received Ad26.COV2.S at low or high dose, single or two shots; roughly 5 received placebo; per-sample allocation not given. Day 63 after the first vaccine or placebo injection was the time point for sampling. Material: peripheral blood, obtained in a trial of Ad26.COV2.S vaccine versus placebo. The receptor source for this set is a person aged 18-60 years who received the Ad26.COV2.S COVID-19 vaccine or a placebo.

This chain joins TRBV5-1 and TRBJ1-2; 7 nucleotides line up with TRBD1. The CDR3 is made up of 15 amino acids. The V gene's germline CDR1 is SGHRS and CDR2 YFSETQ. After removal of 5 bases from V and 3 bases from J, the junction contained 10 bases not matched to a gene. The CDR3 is CASRTGTVYYYGYTF. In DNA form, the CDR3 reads TGCGCCAGCAGGACGGGGACAGTATATTACTATGGCTACACCTTC.

CDR3 sequence: CASSLRGGKVGDTQYF. The CDR3 DNA is TGTGCCAGCAGTCTCCGTGGAGGGAAGGTTGGAGATACGCAGTATTTT. V and J are TRBV28 and TRBJ2-3, with a possible D match to TRBD2 (6 bases). Trimming stripped 5 bases from V and 5 bases from J, with 20 bases between. This CDR3 has 16 residues. Germline V gives CDR1 MDHEN, CDR2 SYDVKM.